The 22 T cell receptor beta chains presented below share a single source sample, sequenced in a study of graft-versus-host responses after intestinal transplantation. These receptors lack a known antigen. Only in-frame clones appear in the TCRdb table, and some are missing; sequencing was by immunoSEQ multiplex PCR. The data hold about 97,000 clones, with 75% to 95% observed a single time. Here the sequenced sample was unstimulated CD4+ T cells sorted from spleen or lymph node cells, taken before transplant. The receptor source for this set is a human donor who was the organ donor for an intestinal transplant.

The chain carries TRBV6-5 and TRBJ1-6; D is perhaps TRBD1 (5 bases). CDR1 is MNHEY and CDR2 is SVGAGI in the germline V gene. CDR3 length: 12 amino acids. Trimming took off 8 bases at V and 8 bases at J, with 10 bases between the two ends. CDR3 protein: CASWGGYSPLHF. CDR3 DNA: TGTGCCAGCTGGGGCGGCTATTCACCCCTCCACTTT.

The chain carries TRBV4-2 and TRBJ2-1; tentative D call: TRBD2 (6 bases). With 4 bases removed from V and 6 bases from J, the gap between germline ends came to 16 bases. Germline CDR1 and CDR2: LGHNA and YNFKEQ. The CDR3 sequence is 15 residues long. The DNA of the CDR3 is TGTGCCAGCAGCCCTGCCGGGGGATGGGGCAATGAGCAGTTCTTC. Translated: CASSPAGGWGNEQFF.

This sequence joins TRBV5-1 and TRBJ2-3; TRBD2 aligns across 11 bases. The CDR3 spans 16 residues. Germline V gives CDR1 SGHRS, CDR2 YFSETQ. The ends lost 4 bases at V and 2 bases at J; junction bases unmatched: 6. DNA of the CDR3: TGCGCCAGCAGCAGAAGACTAGCGGGACTCACAGATACGCAGTATTTT. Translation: CASSRRLAGLTDTQYF. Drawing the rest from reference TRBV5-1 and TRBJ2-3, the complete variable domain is KAGVTQTPRYLIKTRGQQVTLSCSPISGHRSVSWYQQTPGQGLQFLFEYFSETQRNKGNFPGRFSGRQFSNSRSEMNVSTLELGDSALYLCASSRRLAGLTDTQYFGPGTRLTVL.

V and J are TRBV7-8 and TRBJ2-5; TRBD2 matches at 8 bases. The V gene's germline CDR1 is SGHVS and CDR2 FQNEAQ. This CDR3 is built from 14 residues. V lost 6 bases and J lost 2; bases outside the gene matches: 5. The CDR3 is CASRNSGAQETQYF. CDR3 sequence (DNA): TGTGCCAGCAGGAATAGCGGGGCTCAAGAGACCCAGTACTTC.

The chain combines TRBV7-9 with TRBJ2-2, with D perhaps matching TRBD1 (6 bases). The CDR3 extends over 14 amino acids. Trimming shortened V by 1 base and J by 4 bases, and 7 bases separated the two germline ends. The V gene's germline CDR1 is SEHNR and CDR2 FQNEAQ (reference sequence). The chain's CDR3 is CASSLGTVTGELFF. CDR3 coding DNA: TGTGCCAGCAGCTTAGGGACAGTCACCGGGGAGCTGTTTTTT.

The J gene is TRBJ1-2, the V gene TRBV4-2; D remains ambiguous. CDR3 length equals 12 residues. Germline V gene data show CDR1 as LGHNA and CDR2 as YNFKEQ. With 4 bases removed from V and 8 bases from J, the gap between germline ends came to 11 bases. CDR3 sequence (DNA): TGTGCCAGCAGCCCCAATGAGCGGGGCTACACCTTC. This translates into CASSPNERGYTF.

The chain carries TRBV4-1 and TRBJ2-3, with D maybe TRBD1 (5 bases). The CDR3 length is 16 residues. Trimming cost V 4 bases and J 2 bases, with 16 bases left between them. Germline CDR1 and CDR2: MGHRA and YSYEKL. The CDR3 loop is CASSLQGSLNTDTQYF. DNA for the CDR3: TGCGCCAGCAGCCTCCAGGGATCCCTTAACACAGATACGCAGTATTTT.

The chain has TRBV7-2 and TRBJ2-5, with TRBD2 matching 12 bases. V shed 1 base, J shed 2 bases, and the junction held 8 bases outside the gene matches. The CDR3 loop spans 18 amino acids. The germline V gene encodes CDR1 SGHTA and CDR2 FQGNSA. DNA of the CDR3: TGTGCCAGCAGCTTAGAGTACAGACTAGCGGGGGAGCAAGAGACCCAGTACTTC. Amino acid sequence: CASSLEYRLAGEQETQYF. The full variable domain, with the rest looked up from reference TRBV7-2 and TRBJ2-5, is GAGVSQSPSNKVTEKGKDVELRCDPISGHTALYWYRQSLGQGLEFLIYFQGNSAPDKSGLPSDRFSAERTGGSVSTLTIQRTQQEDSAVYLCASSLEYRLAGEQETQYFGPGTRLLVL.

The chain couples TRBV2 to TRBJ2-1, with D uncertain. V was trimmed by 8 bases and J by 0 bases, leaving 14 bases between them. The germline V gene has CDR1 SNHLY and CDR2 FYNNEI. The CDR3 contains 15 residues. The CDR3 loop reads CASVNRETSYNEQFF. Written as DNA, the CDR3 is TGTGCCAGCGTCAACAGAGAAACCTCCTACAATGAGCAGTTCTTC. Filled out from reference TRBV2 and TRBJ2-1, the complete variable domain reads EPEVTQTPSHQVTQMGQEVILRCVPISNHLYFYWYRQILGQKVEFLVSFYNNEISEKSEIFDDQFSVERPDGSNFTLKIRSTKLEDSAMYFCASVNRETSYNEQFFGPGTRLTVL.

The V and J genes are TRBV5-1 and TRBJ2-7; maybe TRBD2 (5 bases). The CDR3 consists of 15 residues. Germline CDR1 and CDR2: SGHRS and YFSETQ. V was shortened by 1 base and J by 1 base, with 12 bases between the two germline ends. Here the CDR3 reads CASSLSGKHSYEQYF. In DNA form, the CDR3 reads TGCGCCAGCAGCTTGAGCGGAAAACATTCCTACGAGCAGTACTTC.

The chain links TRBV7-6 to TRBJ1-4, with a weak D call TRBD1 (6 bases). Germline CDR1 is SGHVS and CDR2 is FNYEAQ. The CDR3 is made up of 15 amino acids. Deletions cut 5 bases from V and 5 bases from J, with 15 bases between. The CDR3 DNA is TGTGCCAGCAGCGCCCGAACAGGGATAAATGAAAAACTGTTTTTT. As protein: CASSARTGINEKLFF.

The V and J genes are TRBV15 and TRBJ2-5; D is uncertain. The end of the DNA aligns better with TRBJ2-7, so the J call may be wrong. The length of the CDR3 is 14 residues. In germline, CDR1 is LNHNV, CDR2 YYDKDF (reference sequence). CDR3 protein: CATSRDLGGNEQYF. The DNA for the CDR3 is TGTGCCACCAGCAGAGATCTCGGCGGAAACGAGCAGTACTTC.

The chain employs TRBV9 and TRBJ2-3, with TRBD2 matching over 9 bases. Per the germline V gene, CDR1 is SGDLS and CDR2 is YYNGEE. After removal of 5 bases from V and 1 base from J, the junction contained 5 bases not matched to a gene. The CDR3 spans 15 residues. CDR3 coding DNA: TGTGCCAGCAGTTGGGGCGGGGGGGGCACAGATACGCAGTATTTT. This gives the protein CASSWGGGGTDTQYF.

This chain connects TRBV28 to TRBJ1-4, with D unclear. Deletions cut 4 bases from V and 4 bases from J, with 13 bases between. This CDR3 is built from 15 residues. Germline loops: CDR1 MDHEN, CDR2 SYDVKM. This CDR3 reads CASSSDGAFNEKLFF. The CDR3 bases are TGTGCCAGCAGTTCCGACGGAGCTTTTAATGAAAAACTGTTTTTT.

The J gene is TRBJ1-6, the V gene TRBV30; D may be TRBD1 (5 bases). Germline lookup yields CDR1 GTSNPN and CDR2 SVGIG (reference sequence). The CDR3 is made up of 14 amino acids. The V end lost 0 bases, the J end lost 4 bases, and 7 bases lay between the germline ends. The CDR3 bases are TGTGCCTGGAGTGTAGGACAATATAATTCACCCCTCCACTTT. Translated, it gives CAWSVGQYNSPLHF. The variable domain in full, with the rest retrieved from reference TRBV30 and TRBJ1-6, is SQTIHQWPATLVQPVGSPLSLECTVEGTSNPNLYWYRQAAGRGLQLLFYSVGIGQISSEVPQNLSASRPQDRQFILSSKKLLLSDSGFYLCAWSVGQYNSPLHFGNGTRLTVT.

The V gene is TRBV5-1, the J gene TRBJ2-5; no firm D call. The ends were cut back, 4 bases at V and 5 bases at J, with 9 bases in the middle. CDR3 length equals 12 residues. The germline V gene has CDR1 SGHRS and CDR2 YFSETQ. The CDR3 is CASSPRGETQYF. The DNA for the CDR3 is TGCGCCAGCAGCCCGAGAGGTGAGACCCAGTACTTC.

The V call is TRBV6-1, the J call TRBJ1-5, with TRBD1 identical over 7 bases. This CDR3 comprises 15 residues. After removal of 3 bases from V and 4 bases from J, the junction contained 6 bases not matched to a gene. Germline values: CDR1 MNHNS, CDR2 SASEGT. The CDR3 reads CASSETQGENQPQHF. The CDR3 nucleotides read TGTGCCAGCAGTGAGACCCAGGGGGAGAATCAGCCCCAGCATTTT.

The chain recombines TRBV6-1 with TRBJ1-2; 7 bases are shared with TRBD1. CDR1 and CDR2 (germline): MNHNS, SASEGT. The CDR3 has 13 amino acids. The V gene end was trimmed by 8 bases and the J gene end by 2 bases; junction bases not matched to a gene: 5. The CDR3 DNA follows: TGTGCCAGCCGGGAGGGACAGAACTATGGCTACACCTTC. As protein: CASREGQNYGYTF.

The chain's CDR3 is CSATDRNGQGKYEQYF. Written as DNA, the CDR3 is TGCAGCGCGACTGATCGAAACGGACAGGGGAAGTACGAGCAGTACTTC. The V and J genes are TRBV29-1 and TRBJ2-7; 9 bases are a match to TRBD1. This CDR3 has 16 amino acids. Germline values: CDR1 SQVTM, CDR2 ANQGSEA. V shed 7 bases and J 4 bases; nucleotides not matched to a gene: 17.

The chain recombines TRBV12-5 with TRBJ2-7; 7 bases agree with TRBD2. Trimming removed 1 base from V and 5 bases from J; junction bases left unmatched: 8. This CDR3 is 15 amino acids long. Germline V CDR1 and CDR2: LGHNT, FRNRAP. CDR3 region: CASGLERGSGNEQYF. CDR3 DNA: TGTGCTAGTGGTTTGGAGCGGGGTTCGGGGAACGAGCAGTACTTC.

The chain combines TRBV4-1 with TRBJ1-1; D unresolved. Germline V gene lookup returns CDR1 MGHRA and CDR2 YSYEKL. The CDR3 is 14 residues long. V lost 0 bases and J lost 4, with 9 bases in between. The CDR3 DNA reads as TGCGCCAGCAGCCAAGAGCGAGATCTCACTGAAGCTTTCTTT. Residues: CASSQERDLTEAFF.

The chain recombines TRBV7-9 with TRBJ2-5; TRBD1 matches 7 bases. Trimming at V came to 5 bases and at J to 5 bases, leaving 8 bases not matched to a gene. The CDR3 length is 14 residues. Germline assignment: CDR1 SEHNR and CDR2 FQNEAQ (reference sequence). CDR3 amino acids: CASSPTGIGETQYF. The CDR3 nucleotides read TGTGCCAGCAGCCCGACAGGGATCGGGGAGACCCAGTACTTC.